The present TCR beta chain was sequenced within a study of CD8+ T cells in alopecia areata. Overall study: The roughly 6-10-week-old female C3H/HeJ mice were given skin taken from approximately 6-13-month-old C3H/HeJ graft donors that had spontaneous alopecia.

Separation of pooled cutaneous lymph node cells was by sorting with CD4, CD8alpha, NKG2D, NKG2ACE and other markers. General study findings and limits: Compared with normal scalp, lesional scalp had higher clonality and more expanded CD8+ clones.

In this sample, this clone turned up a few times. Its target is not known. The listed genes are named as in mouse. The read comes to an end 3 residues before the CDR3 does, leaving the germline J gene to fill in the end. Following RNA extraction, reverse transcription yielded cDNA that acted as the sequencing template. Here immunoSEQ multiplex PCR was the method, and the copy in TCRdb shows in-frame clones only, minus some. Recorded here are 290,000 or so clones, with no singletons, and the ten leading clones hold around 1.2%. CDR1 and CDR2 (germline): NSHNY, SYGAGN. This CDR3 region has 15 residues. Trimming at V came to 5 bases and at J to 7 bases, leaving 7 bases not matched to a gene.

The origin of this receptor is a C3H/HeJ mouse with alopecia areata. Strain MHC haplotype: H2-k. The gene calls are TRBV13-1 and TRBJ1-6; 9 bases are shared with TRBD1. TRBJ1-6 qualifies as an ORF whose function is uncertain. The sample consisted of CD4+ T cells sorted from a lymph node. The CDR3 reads CASRIQGAGNSPLYF. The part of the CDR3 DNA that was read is TGTGCCAGCAGGATACAGGGGGCAGGGAATTCGCCC.